These T cell receptor beta chains were read from a single sample in a study of metastatic and nonmetastatic thyroid tumors. TCRdb used MiXCR to call clones anew from the PCR reads. The sample lists approximately 17,000 clones, roughly 26% occurring once. The sequencing input was blood. These receptors all stem from a male donor with papillary thyroid cancer or a benign thyroid nodule (not recorded which). Some clones in this sample may be carry-over from other donors' samples. The CDR3 runs from the conserved cysteine through the conserved F or W. Each record gives: V gene, clone size, J gene, D gene, CDR3 DNA, CDR3 protein. The D gene is left open where the match is weak. Rows give clone size only sometimes, using once, few, many, or a class for an expanded clone.

V: TRBV10-3
size: few
J: TRBJ1-6
D: TRBD1
DNA: TGTGCCATCAGTAGACAGGGCGGGAATCCACCCCTCCACTTT
CDR3: CAISRQGGNPPLHF

V: TRBV11-2
size: medium-sized
J: TRBJ2-7
D: .
DNA: TGTGCCAGCAGCCTACGGGCTACTTCAAATTACGAGCAGTACTTC
CDR3: CASSLRATSNYEQYF

V: TRBV2
size: few
J: TRBJ1-6
D: .
DNA: TGTGCCAGCAGTGTGGCTTATGCCTATAATTCAAACCTCCACTTT
CDR3: CASSVAYAYNSNLHF

V: TRBV6-1
size: medium-sized
J: TRBJ2-7
D: .
DNA: TGTGCCAGCACCCGGGAGTTACCGGCCCACGAGCAGTACTTC
CDR3: CASTRELPAHEQYF

V: TRBV24-1
size: many
J: TRBJ1-2
D: .
DNA: TGTGCCACCAGTGTCGGGGACAACTATGGCTACACCTTC
CDR3: CATSVGDNYGYTF

V: TRBV20-1
size: medium-sized
J: TRBJ2-1
D: TRBD2
DNA: TGCAGTGCACCCGGGACTAGCGATATCAATGAGCAGTTCTTC
CDR3: CSAPGTSDINEQFF

V: TRBV6-1
size: few
J: TRBJ2-7
D: .
DNA: TGTGCCAGCAGTTTAAGCGGGCTTAGCTCCTACGAGCAGTACTTC
CDR3: CASSLSGLSSYEQYF

V: TRBV4-1
size: .
J: TRBJ2-7
D: TRBD1
DNA: TGCGCCAGCAGCTCCGGGGACAGGGCGAACGAGCAGTACTTC
CDR3: CASSSGDRANEQYF

V: TRBV20-1
size: medium-sized
J: TRBJ2-3
D: TRBD2
DNA: TGCAGTTTAAAGCGGGGGCGCACTAGCACAGATACGCAGTATTTT
CDR3: CSLKRGRTSTDTQYF

V: TRBV7-3
size: many
J: TRBJ2-7
D: TRBD2
DNA: TGTGCCAGCAGCCCAGGACTAGCGGGGGTATACGAGCAGTACTTC
CDR3: CASSPGLAGVYEQYF